This section outlines one T cell receptor (beta chain) sequence together with its context. The antigen it recognizes is unknown. No qualities accompany the bases; no much larger clone lies one base away. Via the germline V gene, CDR1 is ENHRY and CDR2 SYGVKD. The CDR3 starts with the cysteine, ends with the phenylalanine, and has 14 residues. Solely the CDR3 DNA is kept, with 42 bases framed from the first base. The junction carries 5 bases between V and J, which are trimmed by 0 bases and 2 bases respectively. This specimen comes from a study of sequential checkpoint blockade in melanoma (dated by TCRdb to between 2018 and 2021). In terms of the full investigation: Patients were randomized 1:1 to first-line nivolumab followed by ipilimumab (arm A) or ipilimumab followed by nivolumab (arm B). The same lesion was the source of 65% to 80% of the matched pre- and post-treatment tumor biopsy pairs. For twenty-two patients, matched tumor biopsies were obtained before treatment and at week 13, following single-agent nivolumab (arm A) or ipilimumab (arm B). DNA from 75 to 95 pretreatment melanoma tumor samples underwent TCRbeta immunosequencing. Maintenance nivolumab came after both trial sequences. Broader findings and caveats from the paper: Achieving clinical benefit was about 30 times more likely for patients whose tumor T-cell fraction and clonality increased by week 13. Tumor T-cell fraction and clonality correlated with PD-L1 staining and CD8+ T-cell counts but not with mutational load. Larger, independent patient cohorts are needed to validate the response-prediction model that combines TCR metrics and mutation burden. Among patients in arm A, the nivolumab-first arm, pretreatment tumor TIL clonality was associated with response (P = .04). Small sample sizes and reduced statistical power limited the analyses of tumor T-cell fraction within each arm.

The treatment or condition label here, explained by the study, means: randomized to nivolumab then ipilimumab (arm A) or the reverse (arm B). Prior DNA-damaging chemotherapy had not been received by any trial patient. The samples were obtained from melanoma patients enrolled in CheckMate 064, an open-label, randomized phase II trial testing sequential checkpoint blockade. Tumor TCR sequencing used genomic DNA from formalin-fixed paraffin-embedded (FFPE) tissue samples. TCRbeta CDR3 regions were immunosequenced from genomic DNA with the immunoSEQ Assay. Genomic DNA was amplified by bias-controlled multiplex PCR before high-throughput sequencing. As for the authors' bioinformatics: To quantify the absolute abundance of each unique TCRbeta CDR3 region, the sequences were collapsed and filtered. Clonality, defined as 1 minus Pielou's evenness, was calculated using only productive rearrangements. Tumor T-cell fraction was computed by normalizing TCRbeta template counts to usable DNA, estimated from several housekeeping genes. A previously published method was used to identify clones whose frequencies were significantly greater in on-treatment samples than in baseline samples. The table comes from immuneACCESS by way of TCRdb, which keeps in-frame sequences with V and J called. Part of the clones is missing from these tables; in studies checked, under half for an unresolved V gene and the rest for unknown reasons. The DNA gave D and trimming, while V, J and clone size come from that table. Counted in this sample were several thousand clones; less than 30% of them appeared once. The leading ten clones occupy 20% to 25% of the sample.

Specimen: tumor tissue (inferred from file names), collected from a patient given nivolumab and ipilimumab in sequence. Rearrangement joined TRBV10-3 to TRBJ1-5; the D segment cannot be called with confidence. This TCR derives from a human donor with melanoma. DNA sequence: TGTGCCATCAGTGAGTCTTTCGGCAATCAGCCCCAGCATTTT. The encoded protein is CAISESFGNQPQHF.